A selection of T cell receptor beta chains follows, all from one sample in a study of T cells in Graves' hyperthyroidism and ophthalmopathy. TCRdb independently ran MiXCR on the multiplex PCR reads; one entry per CDR3 protein. The data show around 200,000 distinct CDR3 sequences, approximately 15% seen once. Input material: blood. These receptors were taken from a woman aged 45-65 years with Graves' hyperthyroidism. Each CDR3 is given with its conserved first and last residue. D genes are given only for firm matches. Clone size appears in some rows only: once, few, many, or a class for an expanded clone.

>TRBV3-1|TRBJ2-3|.|16|.
CASSQVSGGWGDTQYF
TGTGCCAGCAGCCAAGTGAGCGGCGGCTGGGGAGATACGCAGTATTTT
>TRBV28|TRBJ1-1|.|17|TRBD1
CASSLPGTGFWYTEAFF
TGTGCCAGCAGTTTGCCCGGGACAGGGTTTTGGTACACTGAAGCTTTCTTT
>TRBV6-4|TRBJ1-1|many|18|.
CASSDTESLERSNTEAFF
TGTGCCAGCAGTGACACTGAGTCCTTAGAGCGGTCGAACACTGAAGCTTTCTTT
>TRBV3-1|TRBJ2-7|many|18|TRBD1
CASSLSGTGGSSDYEQYF
TGTGCCAGCAGCCTCTCCGGGACAGGGGGTAGCAGCGATTACGAGCAGTACTTC
>TRBV20-1|TRBJ2-5|.|15|TRBD2
CSARTSGIPQETQYF
TGCAGTGCTAGGACTAGCGGGATCCCCCAAGAGACCCAGTACTTC
>TRBV18|TRBJ2-7|few|15|TRBD1
CASSTRTGNAYEQYF
TGTGCCAGCTCAACCAGGACAGGCAACGCCTACGAGCAGTACTTC
>TRBV3-1|TRBJ1-2|many|13|.
CASSSYRTYGYTF
TGTGCCAGCAGCTCGTACAGAACCTATGGCTACACCTTC
>TRBV28|TRBJ1-4|many|13|.
CASREQNNEKLFF
TGTGCCAGCAGGGAACAGAATAATGAAAAACTGTTTTTT
>TRBV19|TRBJ1-5|many|13|.
CASTSLSNQPQHF
TGTGCCAGTACCTCCCTTAGCAATCAGCCCCAGCATTTT
>TRBV7-2|TRBJ1-5|many|15|.
CASSADRYSNQPQHF
TGTGCCAGCAGCGCCGACAGGTATAGCAATCAGCCCCAGCATTTT
>TRBV13|TRBJ2-7|many|16|TRBD1
CASSTQPGQVSYEQYF
TGTGCCAGCAGCACCCAACCGGGACAGGTCTCCTACGAGCAGTACTTC
>TRBV7-9|TRBJ1-1|few|15|.
CASSFVGLRDTEAFF
TGTGCCAGCAGCTTCGTGGGGCTCAGGGACACTGAAGCTTTCTTT
>TRBV12-3/TRBV12-4|TRBJ1-6|many|15|.
CASSLDLTYLGALHF
TGTGCCAGCAGTTTAGACCTTACTTATCTTGGGGCCCTCCACTTT
>TRBV12-3/TRBV12-4|TRBJ1-1|many|12|.
CASTQGNTEAFF
TGTGCCAGCACCCAGGGGAACACTGAAGCTTTCTTT
>TRBV12-3/TRBV12-4|TRBJ1-1|many|17|.
CASSDWPLGGKNTEAFF
TGTGCCAGCAGTGACTGGCCCTTGGGGGGAAAGAACACTGAAGCTTTCTTT
>TRBV7-2|TRBJ2-7|.|13|TRBD1
CASSRDREAEQYF
TGTGCCAGCAGCCGGGACAGGGAGGCCGAGCAGTACTTC
>TRBV14|TRBJ2-3|few|18|TRBD2
CASSSREASGGATDTQYF
TGTGCCAGCAGCTCCCGCGAGGCGAGCGGGGGGGCCACAGATACGCAGTATTTT
>TRBV5-1|TRBJ2-1|many|16|.
CASSFGASFRNNEQFF
TGCGCCAGCAGCTTCGGGGCCAGTTTCAGGAACAATGAGCAGTTCTTC
>TRBV2|TRBJ2-1|.|15|.
CASSIGGTGHNEQFF
TGTGCCAGCAGCATCGGTGGGACGGGCCACAATGAGCAGTTCTTC
>TRBV29-1|TRBJ1-1|many|12|.
CSVDTANTEAFF
TGCAGCGTTGATACAGCGAACACTGAAGCTTTCTTT
>TRBV19|TRBJ1-1|many|13|TRBD1
CASSVGTATEAFF
TGTGCCAGTAGCGTGGGGACAGCTACTGAAGCTTTCTTT
>TRBV27|TRBJ2-7|many|13|.
CASSLGTSYEQYF
TGTGCCAGCAGTTTAGGGACGTCTTACGAGCAGTACTTC
>TRBV27|TRBJ2-7|few|14|.
CAGHGPPSSYEQYF
TGTGCCGGCCACGGCCCCCCTAGCTCCTACGAGCAGTACTTC
>TRBV7-2|TRBJ1-2|many|16|.
CASSLANINSNYGYTF
TGTGCCAGCAGCTTAGCTAATATTAACTCTAACTATGGCTACACCTTC
>TRBV7-2|TRBJ1-1|many|13|TRBD1
CASSYRGIAEAFF
TGTGCCAGCAGCTACAGGGGTATCGCTGAAGCTTTCTTT
>TRBV20-1|TRBJ1-2|many|13|TRBD1
CSARGTGWYGYTF
TGCAGTGCTAGGGGGACAGGGTGGTATGGCTACACCTTC
>TRBV4-1|TRBJ2-7|many|14|.
CASSLQLGAYEQYF
TGCGCCAGCAGCCTCCAACTCGGGGCCTACGAGCAGTACTTC
>TRBV7-9|TRBJ1-1|few|14|.
CASSFQGGSTEAFF
TGTGCCAGCAGCTTCCAAGGGGGGAGCACTGAAGCTTTCTTT
>TRBV11-2|TRBJ2-2|.|15|TRBD1
CASSLSDRGTGELFF
TGTGCCAGCAGCTTAAGTGACAGGGGGACCGGGGAGCTGTTTTTT
>TRBV7-2|TRBJ2-5|many|14|.
CASSLAGLAEAQYF
TGTGCCAGCAGCTTAGCAGGGCTGGCAGAGGCCCAGTACTTC
>TRBV11-2|TRBJ2-5|medium-sized|13|.
CASSFSPGETQYF
TGTGCCAGCAGCTTTTCCCCCGGCGAGACCCAGTACTTC
>TRBV20-1|TRBJ2-5|many|15|TRBD1
CSARVGQGGRETQYF
TGCAGTGCTAGAGTGGGACAGGGAGGGCGAGAGACCCAGTACTTC
>TRBV5-4|TRBJ2-3|many|15|TRBD1
CASSPPGQGTYTQYF
TGTGCCAGCAGCCCACCGGGACAGGGCACATATACGCAGTATTTT
>TRBV15|TRBJ2-1|many|14|TRBD2
CATNWGGGYNEQFF
TGTGCCACCAATTGGGGGGGGGGCTACAATGAGCAGTTCTTC
>TRBV12-3/TRBV12-4|TRBJ1-2|.|13|.
CASSRLEYNRYTF
TGTGCCAGCAGTCGACTCGAATACAACCGCTACACCTTC
>TRBV6-2/TRBV6-3|TRBJ2-1|many|11|.
CASSPANEQFF
TGTGCCAGCAGTCCGGCTAATGAGCAGTTCTTC
>TRBV4-2|TRBJ1-1|many|15|.
CASSQEGPRNTEAFF
TGTGCCAGCAGCCAAGAAGGACCGAGGAACACTGAAGCTTTCTTT
>TRBV18|TRBJ1-2|.|15|.
CASSPPGLANYGYTF
TGTGCCAGCTCACCACCAGGGTTGGCTAACTATGGCTACACCTTC
>TRBV3-1|TRBJ1-4|many|17|.
CASSPIRAGAGNEKLFF
TGTGCCAGCAGCCCGATCCGCGCAGGGGCAGGGAACGAAAAACTGTTTTTT
>TRBV6-1|TRBJ2-1|many|15|TRBD2
CASKAPSGGLNEQFF
TGTGCCAGCAAGGCCCCTAGCGGGGGACTAAATGAGCAGTTCTTC
>TRBV20-1|TRBJ1-5|.|15|.
CSARPDRYSNQPQHF
TGCAGTGCTAGACCCGACAGATATAGCAATCAGCCCCAGCATTTT
>TRBV2|TRBJ1-4|many|13|TRBD1
CASSRGQGEKLFF
TGTGCCAGCAGCCGGGGACAGGGAGAAAAACTGTTTTTT